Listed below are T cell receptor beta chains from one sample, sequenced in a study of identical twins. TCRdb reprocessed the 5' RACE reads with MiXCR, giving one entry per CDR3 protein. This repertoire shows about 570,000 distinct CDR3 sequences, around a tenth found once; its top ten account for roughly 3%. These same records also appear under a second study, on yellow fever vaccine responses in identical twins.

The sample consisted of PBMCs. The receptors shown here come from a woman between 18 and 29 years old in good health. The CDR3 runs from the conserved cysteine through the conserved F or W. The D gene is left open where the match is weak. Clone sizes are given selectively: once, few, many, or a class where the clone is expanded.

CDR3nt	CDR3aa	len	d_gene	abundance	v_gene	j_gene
TGTGCCAGCAGTCGTAGCAGGGGGGGTACCGGGGAGCTGTTTTTT	CASSRSRGGTGELFF	15	NA	NA	TRBV6-1	TRBJ2-2
TGCAGTGTTCAGAAATTAGCGGGAGGAACAGAGACCCAGTACTTC	CSVQKLAGGTETQYF	15	TRBD2	few	TRBV20-1	TRBJ2-5
TGTGCCAGCAGCCCCACAGGGCCTAGCGGGGGGAAGACCCAGTACTTC	CASSPTGPSGGKTQYF	16	TRBD2	NA	TRBV3-1	TRBJ2-5
TGCAGTGCTGGGATAGCGGGGGGGATCAATGAGCAGTTCTTC	CSAGIAGGINEQFF	14	TRBD2	many	TRBV20-1	TRBJ2-1
TGTGCCAGCAGCTTAGTAGGCCGAACCTACGAGCAGTACTTC	CASSLVGRTYEQYF	14	NA	few	TRBV7-8	TRBJ2-7
TGTGCCAGCAGCTCAGTCGACAGTGGGGCCTACAATGAGCAGTTCTTC	CASSSVDSGAYNEQFF	16	NA	few	TRBV11-2	TRBJ2-1
TGTGCCAGCAGCTTAGGACTAGCGGGGGCTCCCTGGCTGTTTTTT	CASSLGLAGAPWLFF	15	TRBD2	many	TRBV7-2	TRBJ2-2
TGCAGCACCCTAGCGGGAGACACCGGGGAGCTGTTTTTT	CSTLAGDTGELFF	13	TRBD2	few	TRBV29-1	TRBJ2-2
TGCAGCGTTGCGGCTAGCGGGGGTGATACGCAGTATTTT	CSVAASGGDTQYF	13	TRBD2	NA	TRBV29-1	TRBJ2-3
TGTGCCAGCAGCCCCCCGGGACAGGGTTTCGCTGAAGCTTTCTTT	CASSPPGQGFAEAFF	15	TRBD1	NA	TRBV28	TRBJ1-1
TGTGCCAGTAGTATCAGTCCCCGACGGAATGAGCAGTTCTTC	CASSISPRRNEQFF	14	NA	few	TRBV19	TRBJ2-1
TGCAGTGCTACCATACTAGCGGACAATGAGCAGTTCTTC	CSATILADNEQFF	13	TRBD2	many	TRBV20-1	TRBJ2-1
TGCAGTGCTACTCTTGGACTAGCGGGGTACTACAATGAGCAGTTCTTC	CSATLGLAGYYNEQFF	16	TRBD2	many	TRBV20-1	TRBJ2-1
TGTGCCAGCAGCCAGCCTCGACAGGGACAAGAGACCCAGTACTTC	CASSQPRQGQETQYF	15	TRBD1	many	TRBV3-1	TRBJ2-5
TGTGCCTGGAGCTCTGACTACACAGATACGCAGTATTTT	CAWSSDYTDTQYF	13	NA	NA	TRBV30	TRBJ2-3
TGTGCCAGCAGCGTAGAACTAGCGGGGGCGACGAACACCGGGGAGCTGTTTTTT	CASSVELAGATNTGELFF	18	TRBD2	many	TRBV9	TRBJ2-2